One and the same sample provided the 2 T cell receptor beta chains below, sequenced in a study of T cell repertoires in cytomegalovirus infection (dated by TCRdb to the late 2010s). Reads for this sample came from an Illumina HiSeq 1500. TCRdb reanalyzed the raw reads on its own, using fastp at Q25 for trimming and MiXCR for clone calling, and kept in-frame beta chains. CDR3 protein sequences are deduplicated, and each keeps its most common genes and DNA. This sample comprises roughly 920,000 distinct CDR3 sequences, about 33% of them detected only once. The ten largest clonotypes hold around an eighth of the sample. No antigen has been assigned to these receptors. The treatment or condition label corresponds to: in vitro stimulation with specific CMV peptide epitopes to enrich CMV-specific T cells. Sequencing was performed on cultured CD8+ T cells from PBMCs, taken from culture after CMV antigen stimulation. These receptors were obtained from a human donor in good health (CMV status not recorded). Some clones in this sample may be carry-over from other donors' samples.

This clonotype was detected ten times or more. The V and J genes are TRBV7-9 and TRBJ2-4; unclear D gene. This CDR3 comprises 12 residues. CDR1 and CDR2 (germline): SEHNR, FQNEAQ (reference sequence). The ends were cut back, 5 bases at V and 1 base at J, with 3 bases in the middle. CDR3 DNA: TGTGCCAGCAGCCTGGCCAAAAACATTCAGTACTTC. This translates into CASSLAKNIQYF.

The rearrangement uses TRBV27 and TRBJ2-5, with 11 nucleotides matching TRBD2. This CDR3 has 18 residues. The junction had 20 bases not matched to a gene; V was cut back by 5 bases and J by 9 bases. Per the germline V gene, CDR1 is MNHEY and CDR2 is SMNVEV (reference sequence). For the CDR3, the DNA is TGTGCCAGCAGTCCGAACCCGCTAGCGGGGGGACCTTGGGTTGCCCAGTACTTC. Protein product: CASSPNPLAGGPWVAQYF.